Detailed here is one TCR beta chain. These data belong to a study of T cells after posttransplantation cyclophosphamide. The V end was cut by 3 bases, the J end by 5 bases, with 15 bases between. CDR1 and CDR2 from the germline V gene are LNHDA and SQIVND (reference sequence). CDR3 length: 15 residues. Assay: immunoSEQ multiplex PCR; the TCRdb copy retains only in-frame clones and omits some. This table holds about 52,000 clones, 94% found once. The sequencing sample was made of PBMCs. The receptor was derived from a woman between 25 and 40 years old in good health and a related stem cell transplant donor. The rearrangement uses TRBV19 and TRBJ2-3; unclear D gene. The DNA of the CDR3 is TGTGCCAGTAGTATCCGAAAAGTAGATTTAGATACGCAGTATTTT. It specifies CASSIRKVDLDTQYF.